The TCR beta chain described here comes from a study of shared T cell receptors in the human thymus. The CDR3 length is 17 residues. Germline CDR1 SEHNR, CDR2 FQNEAQ (reference sequence). J gave up 4 bases and V 1 base, and 9 bases lay outside the gene matches. The method was immunoSEQ multiplex PCR; TCRdb's version includes in-frame clones alone and lacks a portion of them. Of approximately 660,000 clones detected, 88% appear once; the ten largest clones hold 0.01%. These same records also appear under a second study, on human thymus T cells. That investigation notes: Corrective surgery for congenital heart defects was being performed on the healthy Finnish infants who were the donors. During corrective heart surgery, resections were taken, and the thymus tissue came from them. Across thymic and blood repertoires, the usage of V and J genes appeared to be biased. Unrelated individuals reportedly shared highly overlapping thymic TCR repertoires.

The chain couples TRBV7-9 to TRBJ2-7; 11 nucleotides match TRBD2. This receptor was identified in a boy under two years old with a congenital heart defect. The sample consisted of thymocytes. The CDR3 sequence is CASSLGGVGLAVYEQYF. CDR3 sequence (DNA): TGTGCCAGCAGCTTAGGGGGCGTGGGACTAGCGGTTTACGAGCAGTACTTC.